The rows below give T cell receptor beta chains drawn from one sample of a study of T cells expressing NK-cell markers. TCRdb re-called the 5' RACE reads; one entry per CDR3 protein, DNA not given. In all, the sample yields about 150,000 distinct CDR3 sequences. Material for sequencing was blood T cells: a sorted CD56 or NKG2C T cell subset, CD4+ or CD8+ T cells, or bulk PBMC T cells (not recorded which). These receptors all come from a woman aged 50 to 60 in good health. Both conserved end residues are part of each CDR3.

V	J	CDR3
TRBV4-1	TRBJ2-1	CASSPYATSGPYNEQFF
TRBV25-1	TRBJ1-1	CASSGSGTGGNTEAFF
TRBV7-9	TRBJ2-5	CASSFTRGYKAETQYF
TRBV20-1	TRBJ2-7	CSASSDSSYEQYF
TRBV11-2	TRBJ2-1	CASSPGTGLYNEQFF
TRBV6-1	TRBJ1-4	CASSEELGVHEKLFF
TRBV7-9	TRBJ2-3	CASSSAGGTSGRDTQYF
TRBV11-2	TRBJ1-5	CASSFVGNNQPQHF
TRBV4-1	TRBJ2-1	CASSHWTGGSNEQFF
TRBV6-5	TRBJ2-1	CASSYGWDSKYNEQFF